This T cell receptor (beta chain) was sequenced during a study of PD-1 blockade in classical Hodgkin lymphoma. Repertoires were generated with immunoSEQ multiplex PCR, while TCRdb's copy carries only in-frame clones and drops some. Here the sample spans 20,000 to 25,000 clones, over 75% being singletons. In its sample, this clone was seen once. Its specificity is not known. General observations from the study: Partial responders and progressors had significantly lower baseline TCR diversity. Individuals who commenced nivolumab within less than 1 year of ASCT were excluded. The CD4+ diversity rise by C4D1 was clearest in complete responders.

Looked up from germline, CDR1 is KGHSH and CDR2 is LQKENI. Trimming took off 6 bases at V and 2 bases at J, with 14 bases between the two ends. The CDR3 totals 14 residues. Specified time point: cycle 4 day 1 (C4D1), after six to seven weeks of nivolumab. Relapse after autologous stem cell transplantation occurred in every patient, and brentuximab vedotin exposure varied. The CD4+ T cells used were purified from thawed PBMCs through magnetic negative selection. This chain connects TRBV18 to TRBJ2-7; possibly TRBD2 for D (6 bases). The sample was CD4+ T cells from blood, taken before the fourth cycle of nivolumab. The clonotype was recovered from a human donor with classical Hodgkin lymphoma. The CDR3 reads CASSWEAGTYEQYF. The CDR3 DNA sequence: TGTGCCAGCTCCTGGGAGGCAGGGACCTACGAGCAGTACTTC.